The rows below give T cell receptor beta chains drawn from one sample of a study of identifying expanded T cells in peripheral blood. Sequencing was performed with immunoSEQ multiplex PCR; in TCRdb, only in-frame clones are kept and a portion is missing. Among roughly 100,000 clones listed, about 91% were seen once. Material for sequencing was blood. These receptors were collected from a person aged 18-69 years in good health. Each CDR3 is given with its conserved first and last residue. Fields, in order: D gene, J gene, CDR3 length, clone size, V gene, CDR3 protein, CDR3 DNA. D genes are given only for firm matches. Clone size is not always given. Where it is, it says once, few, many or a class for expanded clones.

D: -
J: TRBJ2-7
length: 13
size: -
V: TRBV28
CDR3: CASFGESSYEQYF
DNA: TGTGCCAGTTTTGGCGAGAGCTCCTACGAGCAGTACTTC

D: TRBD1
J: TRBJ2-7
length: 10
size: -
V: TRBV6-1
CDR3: CASSERDRVF
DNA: TGTGCCAGCAGTGAGAGGGACAGGGTTTTC

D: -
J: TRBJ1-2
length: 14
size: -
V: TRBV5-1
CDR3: CASSLENKGYGYTF
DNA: TGCGCCAGCAGCCTGGAGAATAAGGGATATGGCTACACCTTC

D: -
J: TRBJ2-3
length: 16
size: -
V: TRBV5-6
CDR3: CASSLGLAGVVDTQYF
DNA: TGTGCCAGCAGCTTGGGTTTGGCCGGGGTGGTAGATACGCAGTATTTT

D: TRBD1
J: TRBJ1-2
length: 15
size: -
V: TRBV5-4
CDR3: CASSMQGAGSYGYTF
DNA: TGTGCCAGCAGCATGCAGGGGGCGGGATCCTATGGCTACACCTTC

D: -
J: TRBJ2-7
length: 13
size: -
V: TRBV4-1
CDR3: CASSQPLAGEQYF
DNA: TGCGCCAGCAGCCAGCCTCTAGCCGGGGAGCAGTACTTC

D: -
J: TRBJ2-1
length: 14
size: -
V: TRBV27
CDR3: CASSSRSSYNEQFF
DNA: TGTGCCAGCAGTTCCAGGTCCTCCTACAATGAGCAGTTCTTC

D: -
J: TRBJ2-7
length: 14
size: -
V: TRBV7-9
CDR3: CASTGGGLPHEQYF
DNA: TGTGCCAGCACCGGAGGGGGGCTCCCCCACGAGCAGTACTTC

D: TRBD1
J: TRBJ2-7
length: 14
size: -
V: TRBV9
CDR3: CASSERTGPYEQYF
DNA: TGTGCCAGCAGCGAACGGACAGGGCCCTACGAGCAGTACTTC

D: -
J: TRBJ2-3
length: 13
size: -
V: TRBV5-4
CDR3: CASSLDLERSLYF
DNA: TGTGCCAGCAGCTTGGATCTCGAGAGGAGCTTGTATTTT

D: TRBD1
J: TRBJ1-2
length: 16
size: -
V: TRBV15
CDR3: CATSRDRQGDYYGYTF
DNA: TGTGCCACCAGCAGAGATAGGCAGGGGGATTACTATGGCTACACCTTC

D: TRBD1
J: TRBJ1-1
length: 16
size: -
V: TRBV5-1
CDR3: CASSLGGDSMNTEAFF
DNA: TGCGCCAGCAGCCTGGGAGGGGACAGCATGAACACTGAAGCTTTCTTT

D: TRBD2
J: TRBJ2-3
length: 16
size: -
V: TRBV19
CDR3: CASSIDRAGGLDTQYF
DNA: TGTGCCAGTAGTATAGATCGGGCGGGAGGACTGGATACGCAGTATTTT

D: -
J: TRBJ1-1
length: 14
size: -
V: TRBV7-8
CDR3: CASSLGRHLTEAFF
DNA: TGTGCCAGCAGCTTAGGTAGACACCTCACTGAAGCTTTCTTT

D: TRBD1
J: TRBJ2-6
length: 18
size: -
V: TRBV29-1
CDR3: CSVDTRDSDSSGANVLTF
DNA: TGCAGCGTTGATACCAGGGACAGTGACAGCTCTGGGGCCAACGTCCTGACTTTC

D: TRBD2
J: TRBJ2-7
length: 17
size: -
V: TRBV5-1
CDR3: CASSDSPLAGAPYEQYF
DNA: TGCGCCAGCAGCGACTCCCCGCTAGCGGGGGCCCCCTACGAGCAGTACTTC

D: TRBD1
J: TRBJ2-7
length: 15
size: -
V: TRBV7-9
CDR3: CASSRILQGIYEQYF
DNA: TGTGCCAGCAGCCGTATCTTACAGGGGATTTACGAGCAGTACTTC

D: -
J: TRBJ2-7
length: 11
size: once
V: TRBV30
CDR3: CASKGPYEQYF
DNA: TGTGCCAGCAAAGGACCCTACGAGCAGTACTTC

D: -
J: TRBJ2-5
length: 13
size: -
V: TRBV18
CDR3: CASSPPGQETQYF
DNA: TGTGCCAGCTCACCACCTGGTCAAGAGACCCAGTACTTC

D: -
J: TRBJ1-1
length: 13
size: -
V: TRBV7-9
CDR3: CASRRDTNTEAFF
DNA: TGTGCCAGCAGGAGGGACACGAACACTGAAGCTTTCTTT

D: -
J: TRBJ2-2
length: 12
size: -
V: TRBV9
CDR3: CASSRSTGELFF
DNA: TGTGCCAGCTCGCGGAGCACCGGGGAGCTGTTTTTT

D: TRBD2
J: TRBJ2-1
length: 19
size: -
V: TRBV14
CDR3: CASSQDRSSGRVLYNEQFF
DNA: TGTGCCAGCAGCCAAGATCGGTCCAGCGGGAGGGTGCTTTACAATGAGCAGTTCTTC

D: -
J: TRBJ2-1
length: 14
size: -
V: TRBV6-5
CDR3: CASTAPSGYNEQFF
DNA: TGTGCCAGCACCGCTCCTTCCGGCTACAATGAGCAGTTCTTC

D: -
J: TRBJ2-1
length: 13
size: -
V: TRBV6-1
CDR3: CASTIQGLDEQFF
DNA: TGTGCCAGCACCATACAGGGTTTGGATGAGCAGTTCTTC

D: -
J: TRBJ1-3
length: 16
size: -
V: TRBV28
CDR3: CASSLDTGDSGNTIYF
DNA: TGTGCCAGCAGTTTAGATACAGGCGACTCTGGAAACACCATATATTTT

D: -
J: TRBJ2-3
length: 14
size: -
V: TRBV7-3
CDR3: CASSFLRGADTQYF
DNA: TGTGCCAGCAGCTTCCTGAGAGGGGCAGATACGCAGTATTTT

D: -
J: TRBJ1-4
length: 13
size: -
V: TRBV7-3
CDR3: CASSLGQGEKLFF
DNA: TGTGCCAGCAGCTTAGGGCAGGGGGAAAAACTGTTTTTT

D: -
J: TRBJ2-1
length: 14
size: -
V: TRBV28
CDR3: CASRSDLLYNEQFF
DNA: TGTGCCAGCAGGTCAGATTTGTTATACAATGAGCAGTTCTTC

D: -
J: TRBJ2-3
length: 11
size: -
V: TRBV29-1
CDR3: CSVRPGDTQYF
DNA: TGCAGCGTTCGGCCCGGGGATACGCAGTATTTT

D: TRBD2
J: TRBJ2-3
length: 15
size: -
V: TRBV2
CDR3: CASGTSATSTDTQYF
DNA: TGTGCCAGTGGGACTAGCGCAACTAGCACAGATACGCAGTATTTT

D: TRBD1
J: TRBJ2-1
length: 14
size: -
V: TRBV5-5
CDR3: CASSYTSGTGEKFF
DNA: TGTGCCAGCAGCTATACCTCCGGGACAGGGGAGAAGTTCTTC

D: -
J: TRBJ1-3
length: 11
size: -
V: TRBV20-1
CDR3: CSLPFGNTIYF
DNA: TGCAGCCTGCCTTTCGGAAACACCATATATTTT

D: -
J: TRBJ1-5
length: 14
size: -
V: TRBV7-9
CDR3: CASSFEGAIQPQHF
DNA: TGTGCCAGCAGCTTTGAAGGGGCAATTCAGCCCCAGCATTTT

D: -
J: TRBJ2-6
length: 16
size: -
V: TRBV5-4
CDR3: CASSLKQASGANVLTF
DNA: TGTGCCAGCAGCTTAAAACAGGCTTCTGGGGCCAACGTCCTGACTTTC

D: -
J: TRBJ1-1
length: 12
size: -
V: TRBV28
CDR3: CASSLLITEAFF
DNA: TGTGCCAGCAGTTTACTAATCACTGAAGCTTTCTTT

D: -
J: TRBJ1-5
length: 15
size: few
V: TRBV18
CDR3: CASSPRGSTDQPQHF
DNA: TGTGCCAGCTCACCTAGAGGGAGTACCGATCAGCCCCAGCATTTT

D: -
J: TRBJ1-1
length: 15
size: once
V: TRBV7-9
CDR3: CASSLRSGTEAEAFF
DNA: TGTGCCAGCAGCTTAAGATCAGGGACTGAGGCTGAAGCTTTCTTT

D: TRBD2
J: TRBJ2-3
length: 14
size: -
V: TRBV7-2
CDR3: CASSLTSGKGGQYF
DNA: TGTGCCAGCAGCCTGACTAGCGGGAAGGGGGGGCAGTATTTT

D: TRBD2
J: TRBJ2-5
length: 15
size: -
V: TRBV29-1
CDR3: CSVVPVAGPGETQYF
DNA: TGCAGCGTTGTCCCGGTAGCGGGGCCCGGAGAGACCCAGTACTTC

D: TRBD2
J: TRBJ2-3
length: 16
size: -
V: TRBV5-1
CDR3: CASSLDAAGELNTQYF
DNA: TGCGCCAGCAGCTTGGACGCTGCGGGAGAATTGAATACGCAGTATTTT

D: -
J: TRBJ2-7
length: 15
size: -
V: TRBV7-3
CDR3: CASSPDPGRAGEQYF
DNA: TGTGCCAGCAGCCCCGACCCTGGCAGGGCGGGAGAGCAGTACTTC

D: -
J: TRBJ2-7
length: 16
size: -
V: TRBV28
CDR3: CASNNFRGAGSYEQYF
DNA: TGTGCCAGCAATAACTTTCGGGGGGCCGGCTCCTACGAGCAGTACTTC

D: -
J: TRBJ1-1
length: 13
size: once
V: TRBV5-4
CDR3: CASSLTGSTEAFF
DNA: TGTGCCAGCAGCTTGACGGGGTCCACTGAAGCTTTCTTT